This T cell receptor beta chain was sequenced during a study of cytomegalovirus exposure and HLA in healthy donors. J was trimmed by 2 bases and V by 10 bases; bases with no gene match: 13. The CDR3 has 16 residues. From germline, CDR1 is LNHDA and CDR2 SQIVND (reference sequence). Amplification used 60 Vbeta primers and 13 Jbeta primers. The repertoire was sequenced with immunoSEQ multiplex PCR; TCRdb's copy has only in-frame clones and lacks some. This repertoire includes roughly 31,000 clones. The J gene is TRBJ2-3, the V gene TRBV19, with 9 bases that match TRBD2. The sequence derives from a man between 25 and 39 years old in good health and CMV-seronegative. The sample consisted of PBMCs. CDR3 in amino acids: CATQYRASGDTDTQYF. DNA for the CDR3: TGTGCCACCCAGTATAGAGCTAGCGGGGACACAGATACGCAGTATTTT.